The 22 T cell receptor beta chains in this list originate from one sample, sequenced in a study of blood T cells in healthy people across ages. PCR was performed a second time for about 7 to 11 cycles using a sample-barcoded 5' primer and a J-beta primer mix. TCRdb called the 5' RACE reads again in MiXCR, with one record for every CDR3 protein. The sample consists of about 1.5 million distinct CDR3 sequences, approximately 39% of them appearing once. Sequences were obtained from blood. These receptors came from a woman aged 18-29 years in good health.

The genes are TRBV10-3 and TRBJ2-3, with unresolved D. Trimming removed 6 bases from V and 0 bases from J, with 4 bases in between. Germline CDR1 ENHRY, CDR2 SYGVKD. The CDR3 runs to 12 residues. The CDR3 here is CAIRDSTDTQYF. CDR3 sequence (DNA): TGTGCCATCAGGGACAGCACAGATACGCAGTATTTT.

About this clonotype itself: One junction end does not reproduce the germline sequence, and a read error may be involved. The chain uses TRBV25-1 and TRBJ2-2; 10 bases fit TRBD1. CDR3 length: 16 residues. Germline V gene data show CDR1 as MGHDK and CDR2 as SYGVNS. In DNA form, the CDR3 reads TGTGCCGGCAGTGTTGGGACAGGGGACCTCACCGGGGAGCTGTTTTTT. Protein sequence: CAGSVGTGDLTGELFF.

This clonotype was counted many times. The chain uses TRBV19 and TRBJ1-5; 7 bases are shared with TRBD1. The V and J ends lost 4 bases and 0 bases, in that order; junction bases with no gene match: 6. CDR3 length equals 16 residues. The V gene's germline CDR1 is LNHDA and CDR2 SQIVND (reference sequence). The CDR3 region has the DNA TGTGCCAGTAGTAGACGGGACAGACATAGCAATCAGCCCCAGCATTTT. Translation: CASSRRDRHSNQPQHF.

This clonotype was counted a few times. V gene TRBV29-1 combines with J gene TRBJ2-4; D not resolved. CDR1 SQVTM and CDR2 ANQGSEA come from the germline V gene. V was pared by 7 bases and J by 8 bases, with 12 bases between. CDR3 length: 11 residues. Written as DNA, the CDR3 is TGCAGCGGTCGGTATATGGACATTCAGTACTTC. Amino acid sequence: CSGRYMDIQYF.

The gene calls are TRBV7-2 and TRBJ1-4; 7 nucleotides match TRBD1. This CDR3 region has 15 residues. Germline-derived CDR1 and CDR2 are SGHTA and FQGNSA. Germline trimming cut 3 bases from V and 5 bases from J; bases unmatched to any gene: 6. CDR3 sequence (DNA): TGTGCCAGCAGCTTGGACGGGACAGACAATGAAAAACTGTTTTTT. Translation gives CASSLDGTDNEKLFF.

This clonotype turned up a few times. The J gene is TRBJ1-2, the V gene TRBV27; D is unresolved. Between the trimmed V and J ends, which lost 5 bases and 0 bases, there was a span of 10 bases. This CDR3 has 14 amino acids. In germline, CDR1 is MNHEY, CDR2 SMNVEV (reference sequence). The CDR3 coding sequence is TGTGCCAGCAGTACATCGAGGGCTAACTATGGCTACACCTTC. This gives the protein CASSTSRANYGYTF.

Remarks on this clonotype: Relative to the germline gene, one junction end is altered; a read error may explain this. The chain uses TRBV7-2 and TRBJ2-1; 7 bases agree with TRBD2. Germline assignment: CDR1 SGHTA and CDR2 FQGNSA. This CDR3 has 17 residues. Here the CDR3 DNA reads TGTGTCAGCAGCTCTCGACCGGGACTAAGCTCCTACAATGAGCAGTTCTTC. Its translation: CVSSSRPGLSSYNEQFF.

This clonotype was detected a few times. This sequence joins TRBV20-1 and TRBJ2-1; D is unclear. The germline V gene has CDR1 DFQATT and CDR2 SNEGSKA (reference sequence). V lost 6 bases and J 0 bases, leaving 18 bases between the germline ends. The CDR3 consists of 16 residues. The CDR3 spells CSAAPHSLSSYNEQFF. CDR3 coding DNA: TGCAGTGCAGCGCCCCACAGCCTCAGCTCCTACAATGAGCAGTTCTTC.

The chain employs TRBV6-5 and TRBJ2-4, with D tentatively TRBD1 (6 bases). Trimming shortened V by 5 bases and J by 1 base, and 15 bases separated the two germline ends. Per the germline V gene, CDR1 is MNHEY and CDR2 is SVGAGI. This CDR3 has 16 amino acids. This chain's CDR3 is CASSKGPRGAKNIQYF. CDR3 nucleotide sequence: TGTGCCAGCAGTAAGGGACCGAGGGGGGCCAAAAACATTCAGTACTTC.

This clonotype occurred many times. The V call is TRBV29-1, the J call TRBJ2-7, with D unresolved. Germline values: CDR1 SQVTM, CDR2 ANQGSEA. Trimming stripped 4 bases from V and 1 base from J, with 11 bases between. This CDR3 has 13 residues. CDR3 bases: TGCAGCGTTGTTGGCCGGTATTCCTACGAGCAGTACTTC. This encodes CSVVGRYSYEQYF.

This sequence joins TRBV18 and TRBJ1-2; D unresolved. V was shortened by 2 bases and J by 2 bases, with 12 bases between the two germline ends. The CDR3 totals 15 residues. Germline V lookup: CDR1 KGHSH, CDR2 LQKENI. The CDR3 DNA reads as TGTGCCAGCTCACCATCCGGGATGACCAACTATGGCTACACCTTC. It codes for CASSPSGMTNYGYTF.

In DNA form, the CDR3 reads TGCAGTGCTAGAACGACTAGCGGGAGATACTCCTACAATGAGCAGTACTTC. Translated: CSARTTSGRYSYNEQYF. This chain uses TRBV20-1 with TRBJ2-1; TRBD2 matches 12 bases. The last part of the DNA fits TRBJ2-7 better; the J call may be wrong. In germline, CDR1 is DFQATT, CDR2 SNEGSKA (reference sequence). The CDR3 is 17 amino acids.

This sequence joins TRBV4-1 and TRBJ2-1, with TRBD2 matching over 11 bases. Trimming took 5 bases from V and 10 from J; bases not matched to a gene: 13. There are 16 residues in the CDR3. The germline gives CDR1 MGHRA, CDR2 YSYEKL. CDR3 DNA sequence: TGCGCCAGCAGCTTATCACTAGCGGGGGCCTCCTACGAGCAGTTCTTC. As protein: CASSLSLAGASYEQFF.

Worth noting for this clonotype: One base away lies a much larger clone, so this may be a sequencing read error. The genes are TRBV29-1 and TRBJ2-1, with D perhaps TRBD1 or TRBD2 (5 bases each). Germline V gene lookup returns CDR1 SQVTM and CDR2 ANQGSEA. Trimming stripped 7 bases from V and 5 bases from J, with 18 bases between. CDR3 length equals 14 residues. In nucleotides, the CDR3 is TGCAGCGCTTGGACCGGGACCCTCCACAATGAGCAGTTCTTC. Amino acids: CSAWTGTLHNEQFF.

The chain combines TRBV6-5 with TRBJ2-7; D may be TRBD1 (5 bases). V lost 7 bases and J 0 bases, leaving 13 bases between the germline ends. From germline, CDR1 is MNHEY and CDR2 SVGAGI. CDR3 length: 14 amino acids. The CDR3 nucleotides read TGTGCCAGCACCAATGATCAGGGCTCCTACGAGCAGTACTTC. This codes for CASTNDQGSYEQYF.

This clonotype was detected only a few times. This rearrangement joins TRBV20-1 to TRBJ2-3; D call uncertain. V was trimmed by 4 bases and J by 1 base, leaving 12 bases between them. Germline loops: CDR1 DFQATT, CDR2 SNEGSKA (reference sequence). The CDR3 is 14 amino acids. The CDR3 region has the DNA TGCAGTGCTATCGATGGGCTCGGCACAGATACGCAGTATTTT. It yields the protein CSAIDGLGTDTQYF.

This clonotype was counted only a few times. This chain joins TRBV20-1 and TRBJ2-1; TRBD2 aligns across 7 bases. Unmatched junction bases numbered 21, after V lost 5 bases and J lost 8 bases. The CDR3 is made up of 17 amino acids. CDR1 and CDR2 (germline): DFQATT, SNEGSKA (reference sequence). In DNA, the CDR3 is TGCAGTGCTTTCTCTGACTTCGGGCGGGGGATTGGGTATGAGCAGTTCTTC. Residues: CSAFSDFGRGIGYEQFF.

The chain has TRBV6-5 and TRBJ2-5, with D tentatively TRBD1 or TRBD2 (5 bases each). V gave up 2 bases and J gave up 5 bases, with 9 bases separating them. Germline values: CDR1 MNHEY, CDR2 SVGAGI. There are 13 residues in the CDR3. CDR3 in DNA: TGTGCCAGCAGTTACGGGGGTTCGGAGACCCAGTACTTC. Protein product: CASSYGGSETQYF.

This clonotype was counted a few times. The V call is TRBV4-1, the J call TRBJ1-4; D not resolved. The CDR3 is 15 amino acids. CDR1 and CDR2 (germline): MGHRA, YSYEKL. V lost 3 bases and J lost 0, with 8 bases in between. The CDR3 region has the DNA TGCGCCAGCAGCCAGCGGGCATCAACTAATGAAAAACTGTTTTTT. It codes for CASSQRASTNEKLFF.

The chain carries TRBV2 and TRBJ1-2; 9 bases are a match to TRBD1. This CDR3 region has 19 residues. V shed 8 bases and J 4 bases; nucleotides not matched to a gene: 23. Germline V gene data show CDR1 as SNHLY and CDR2 as FYNNEI. CDR3 residues: CASLDSQGQGLKTPYGYTF. CDR3 sequence (DNA): TGTGCCAGCCTCGACTCCCAAGGACAGGGGCTTAAGACGCCCTATGGCTACACCTTC.

CDR3 bases: TGTGCCAGCAGCCCCCCCTTCGGAGCCACCACAGATACGCAGTATTTT. Translation: CASSPPFGATTDTQYF. The chain uses TRBV7-9 and TRBJ2-3; D is undetermined. Germline CDR1 reads SEHNR; CDR2 reads FQNEAQ (reference sequence). V lost 5 bases to trimming and J lost 2 bases, with 17 bases between them. CDR3 length: 16 residues.

The J gene is TRBJ1-1, the V gene TRBV7-9; D is unresolved. This CDR3 has 12 residues. Germline loops: CDR1 SEHNR, CDR2 FQNEAQ (reference sequence). V was cut by 5 bases and J by 7 bases, with 11 bases left in between. CDR3 sequence (DNA): TGTGCCAGCAGCCCCGGACCGGTTGAAGCTTTCTTT. Protein product: CASSPGPVEAFF.